This entry concerns a single T cell receptor beta chain. Its specificity is unknown. The data originate from a study of T cell repertoires in cytomegalovirus infection. The germline V gene encodes CDR1 LNHNV and CDR2 YYDKDF (reference sequence). J was trimmed by 3 bases and V by 5 bases; bases with no gene match: 4. The CDR3 is 16 residues long. TCRdb analysed the reads with MiXCR anew, one entry per CDR3 protein. The profile covers hundreds of thousands of distinct CDR3 sequences, with roughly 42% appearing a single time and roughly two fifths taken by the ten largest. This sequence was found in a human donor in good health (CMV status not recorded). Some clones in this sample may be carry-over from other donors' samples. The chain has TRBV15 and TRBJ2-7; TRBD2 matches at 16 bases. The sample was cultured PBMCs, taken from culture after CMV antigen stimulation. CDR3 sequence (DNA): TGTGCCACCAGCCTGGGACTAGCGGGAGGGGGCTACGAGCAGTACTTC. Amino acids: CATSLGLAGGGYEQYF.